A selection of T cell receptor beta chains follows, all from one sample in a study of technical replicates of blood from a handful of donors. The assay was immunoSEQ multiplex PCR, and TCRdb's table has in-frame clones only and misses some. The table lists about 53,000 clones, roughly 84% of them singletons, with 5% to 6% in the top ten. The sequenced material came from PBMCs. The receptors come from a human donor in good health. Some clones in this sample may be carry-over from other donors' samples. Both conserved end residues are part of each CDR3. Fields, in order: J gene, D gene, clone size, V gene, CDR3 protein, CDR3 DNA. The D gene is left open where the match is weak. Clone sizes are given selectively: once, few, many, or a class where the clone is expanded.

>TRBJ2-3|-|-|TRBV11-1
CASSYGGAAGTQYF
TGTGCCAGCAGCTACGGAGGGGCCGCCGGTACGCAGTATTTT
>TRBJ2-2|TRBD1|-|TRBV5-1
CASSQATGGGGELFF
TGCGCCAGCAGCCAAGCTACAGGGGGCGGCGGGGAGCTGTTTTTT
>TRBJ1-2|-|-|TRBV10-2
CASSETRRTFGYGYTF
TGCGCCAGCAGTGAAACGCGACGGACATTTGGCTATGGCTACACCTTC
>TRBJ2-5|TRBD2|-|TRBV30
CAWRPGLAGGRETQYF
TGTGCCTGGAGGCCGGGACTAGCGGGAGGACGGGAGACCCAGTACTTC
>TRBJ2-5|TRBD1|-|TRBV4-2
CASSQRQGAGETQYF
TGTGCCAGCAGCCAACGACAGGGGGCGGGAGAGACCCAGTACTTC
>TRBJ1-2|TRBD1|-|TRBV7-2
CASSPRDGTGGGRNYGYTF
TGTGCCAGCAGCCCCCGGGACGGGACAGGGGGCGGGAGGAACTATGGCTACACCTTC
>TRBJ2-6|-|-|TRBV7-2
CASRMGGTGANVLTF
TGTGCCAGCAGGATGGGGGGAACAGGGGCCAACGTCCTGACTTTC
>TRBJ1-1|TRBD1|-|TRBV6-5
CASSYRGRLAEAFF
TGTGCCAGCAGTTACAGGGGGCGCCTCGCTGAAGCTTTCTTT
>TRBJ1-2|-|-|TRBV29-1
CSVEEWAGRGYTF
TGCAGCGTTGAAGAGTGGGCAGGGCGGGGCTACACCTTC
>TRBJ2-7|-|-|TRBV27
CASSPRTQGEQYF
TGTGCCAGCAGTCCCCGGACACAGGGCGAGCAGTACTTC
>TRBJ1-1|-|-|TRBV2
CASTLLMGGTEAFF
TGTGCCAGCACCCTTCTAATGGGGGGCACTGAAGCTTTCTTT
>TRBJ2-2|TRBD2|-|TRBV5-1
CASSPEPGTSGRVGNTGELFF
TGCGCCAGCAGCCCCGAACCCGGGACTAGCGGGAGGGTGGGGAACACCGGGGAGCTGTTTTTT
>TRBJ2-1|TRBD1|-|TRBV6-4
CASSSGQEPYNEQFF
TGTGCCAGCAGTTCCGGACAGGAACCGTACAATGAGCAGTTCTTC
>TRBJ1-2|-|-|TRBV9
CASSVGLEGTGYTF
TGTGCCAGCAGCGTCGGACTGGAAGGTACCGGCTACACCTTC
>TRBJ2-5|-|once|TRBV30
CAGGGDRTAQTQYF
TGTGCCGGCGGAGGGGATCGCACGGCACAGACCCAGTACTTC
>TRBJ1-5|TRBD1|-|TRBV27
CASGLTGLNQPQHF
TGTGCCAGCGGACTGACAGGGCTTAATCAGCCCCAGCATTTT
>TRBJ1-2|TRBD1|-|TRBV18
CASSPTDRAGYTF
TGTGCCAGCTCACCCACCGACAGGGCTGGCTACACCTTC
>TRBJ1-1|-|few|TRBV2
CASKTVQGTTEAFF
TGTGCCAGCAAGACGGTCCAGGGCACCACTGAAGCTTTCTTT
>TRBJ2-7|-|-|TRBV11-2
CASSLVAQGSYEQYF
TGTGCCAGCAGCTTAGTTGCGCAGGGCTCCTACGAGCAGTACTTC
>TRBJ2-7|TRBD1|-|TRBV18
CASSGGTGSYEQYF
TGTGCCAGCTCAGGGGGGACAGGGTCCTACGAGCAGTACTTC
>TRBJ2-1|TRBD2|-|TRBV4-1
CASSQESRGTSGNEQFF
TGCGCCAGCAGCCAGGAATCACGGGGGACTAGCGGGAATGAGCAGTTCTTC
>TRBJ1-5|TRBD1|-|TRBV9
CASSVTGDQPQHF
TGTGCCAGCAGCGTTACAGGGGACCAGCCCCAGCATTTT
>TRBJ2-7|-|once|TRBV6-1
CASSEWRFGVHEQYF
TGTGCCAGCAGTGAATGGAGGTTTGGCGTCCACGAGCAGTACTTC
>TRBJ2-7|TRBD2|few|TRBV6-1
CASREGVWGLAGGYEQYF
TGTGCCAGCAGAGAAGGGGTATGGGGACTAGCGGGAGGGTACGAGCAGTACTTC
>TRBJ2-3|-|-|TRBV5-1
CASSLQGTDTQYF
TGCGCCAGCAGCTTGCAGGGCACAGATACGCAGTATTTT
>TRBJ2-2|TRBD1|once|TRBV5-1
CASSQKRTGGNTGELFF
TGCGCCAGCAGCCAAAAACGGACAGGGGGGAACACCGGGGAGCTGTTTTTT
>TRBJ1-4|-|-|TRBV5-1
CASSLGTHGGEKLFF
TGCGCCAGCAGCTTGGGGACACATGGCGGTGAAAAACTGTTTTTT
>TRBJ1-1|TRBD1|-|TRBV12-5
CASGLDTIQGGLTEAFF
TGTGCTAGTGGTTTGGATACCATACAGGGGGGACTGACTGAAGCTTTCTTT
>TRBJ1-3|-|once|TRBV18
CASSPPTGRISGNTIYF
TGTGCCAGCTCACCTCCGACAGGTCGGATCTCTGGAAACACCATATATTTT
>TRBJ1-2|TRBD1|-|TRBV13
CASSRGTGGGKNYGYTF
TGTGCCAGCAGCAGGGGGACAGGGGGCGGTAAGAACTATGGCTACACCTTC
>TRBJ1-6|TRBD1|few|TRBV2
CASRPTGGGNSPLHF
TGTGCCAGCAGGCCAACAGGGGGCGGAAATTCACCCCTCCACTTT
>TRBJ1-6|-|-|TRBV20-1
CSAGGASPLHF
TGCAGTGCTGGAGGGGCTTCACCCCTCCACTTT
>TRBJ2-2|TRBD1|once|TRBV6-5
CASTTGTGAGELFF
TGTGCCAGTACAACCGGGACAGGGGCCGGGGAGCTGTTTTTT
>TRBJ2-7|-|-|TRBV15
CATSIEAYYEQYF
TGTGCCACCAGCATCGAGGCCTATTACGAGCAGTACTTC
>TRBJ2-7|TRBD2|-|TRBV7-2
CASSLGGEGAYEQYF
TGTGCCAGCAGCTTAGGAGGGGAGGGCGCCTACGAGCAGTACTTC
>TRBJ2-7|TRBD2|-|TRBV7-2
CASSLGAGGVYEQYF
TGTGCCAGCAGCTTAGGGGCGGGAGGGGTCTACGAGCAGTACTTC
>TRBJ1-5|-|-|TRBV30
CAWSEDLGSQPQHF
TGTGCCTGGAGCGAGGATCTGGGTTCTCAGCCCCAGCATTTT
>TRBJ2-1|TRBD2|-|TRBV27
CASSSNERGRYSEQFF
TGTGCCAGCAGTTCGAACGAGCGGGGGCGGTACAGTGAGCAGTTCTTC
>TRBJ2-3|-|-|TRBV15
CATSRDLVAPDTQYF
TGTGCCACCAGCAGAGATCTTGTCGCGCCAGATACGCAGTATTTT
>TRBJ2-2|TRBD1|-|TRBV7-9
CASSLSATGGKGELFF
TGTGCCAGCAGCTTATCAGCGACAGGGGGTAAAGGGGAGCTGTTTTTT
>TRBJ2-5|-|-|TRBV4-2
CASSQGGEDQETQYF
TGTGCCAGCAGCCAAGGAGGGGAGGACCAAGAGACCCAGTACTTC
>TRBJ2-5|TRBD2|-|TRBV5-8
CASRLGGETQYF
TGTGCCAGCAGACTGGGGGGGGAGACCCAGTACTTC
>TRBJ2-5|TRBD2|-|TRBV7-2
CASSSGGAVRETQYF
TGTGCCAGCAGCTCCGGGGGGGCTGTAAGGGAGACCCAGTACTTC
>TRBJ1-1|-|few|TRBV15
CATRPGDMNTEAFF
TGTGCCACCAGGCCAGGGGATATGAACACTGAAGCTTTCTTT
>TRBJ2-1|TRBD2|-|TRBV5-1
CASSLMGGLYNEQFF
TGCGCCAGCAGCTTGATGGGAGGGCTGTACAATGAGCAGTTCTTC
>TRBJ2-3|-|-|TRBV7-2
CASRVAESTDTQYF
TGTGCCAGCAGAGTAGCGGAGAGCACAGATACGCAGTATTTT
>TRBJ1-5|-|-|TRBV6-1
CASSGSRPWPQHF
TGTGCCAGCAGTGGAAGCAGGCCCTGGCCCCAGCATTTT
>TRBJ1-5|-|-|TRBV6-1
CASSEGWGASQPQHF
TGTGCCAGCAGTGAAGGATGGGGAGCAAGTCAGCCCCAGCATTTT